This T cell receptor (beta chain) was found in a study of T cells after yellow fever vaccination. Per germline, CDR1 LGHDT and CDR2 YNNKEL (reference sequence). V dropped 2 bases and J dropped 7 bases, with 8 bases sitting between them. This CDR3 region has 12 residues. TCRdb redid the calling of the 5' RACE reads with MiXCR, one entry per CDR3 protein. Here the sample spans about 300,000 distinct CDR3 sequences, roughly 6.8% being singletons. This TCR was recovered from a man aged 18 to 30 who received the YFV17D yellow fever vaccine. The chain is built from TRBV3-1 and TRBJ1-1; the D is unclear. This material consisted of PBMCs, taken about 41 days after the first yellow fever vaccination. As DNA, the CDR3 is TGTGCCAGCAGCCAACAACAGAGTGAAGCTTTCTTT. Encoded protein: CASSQQQSEAFF.